This T cell receptor (beta chain) was sequenced in a study of blood T cell repertoires in COVID-19. Study as a whole: From the United States, Italy and Spain came samples of acute and convalescent COVID-19. T cells, B-cell-depleted T cells, or PBMCs provided the cDNA or gDNA that served as material.

Clones were sequenced by immunoSEQ multiplex PCR, and TCRdb holds only the in-frame ones, with some missing. The sample consists of 23,000 or so clones, 90% to 95% of them appearing once. CDR3 size: 15 residues. CDR1 and CDR2 (germline): LGHDT, YNNKEL (reference sequence). V was pared by 1 base and J by 2 bases, with 11 bases between. The rearrangement links TRBV3-1 (or the pseudogene TRBV3-2) to TRBJ1-1; D is ambiguous. This TCR was sampled from a human donor in a cohort sampled during active COVID-19. Sequencing used peripheral blood. The CDR3: CASSQGGGRNTEAFF. Here the CDR3 DNA reads TGTGCCAGCAGCCAAGGTGGAGGGCGAAACACTGAAGCTTTCTTT.